The 29 T cell receptor beta chains below come from one sample, sequenced in a study of blood T cell repertoires in COVID-19. Data came from immunoSEQ multiplex PCR; TCRdb stores just in-frame clones and leaves some out. Seen here are 95,000 to 150,000 clones, roughly 85% observed once, and the top ten hold approximately 3.5%. Material: peripheral blood. The receptors stem from a woman of 80 years or more with COVID-19, enrolled during active disease.

As to this clone: One end of the junction fails to match germline, which may point to a read error. The chain links TRBV7-7 to TRBJ2-5, with D hard to call. This CDR3 has 11 amino acids. Germline values: CDR1 SSHAT, CDR2 FNYEAQ (reference sequence). For the CDR3, the DNA is TGTGCTAGCAGTTCATCAGAGACCCAGTACTTC. This sequence encodes CASSSSETQYF. The full variable domain, in which reference TRBV7-7 and TRBJ2-5 provide the parts outside the CDR3, is GAGVSQSPRYKVTKRGQDVTLRCDPISSHATLYWYQQALGQGPEFLTYFNYEAQPDKSGLPSDRFSAERPEGSISTLTIQRTEQRDSAMYRCASSSSETQYFGPGTRLLVL.

The chain uses TRBV5-5 and TRBJ2-7; a possible D gene is TRBD1 (6 bases). CDR1 is SGHKS, CDR2 YYEKEE, per germline (reference sequence). V was clipped by 0 bases and J by 2 bases, with 12 bases between them. There are 15 residues in the CDR3. The chain's CDR3 is CASSLDLAGAYEQYF. The DNA for the CDR3 is TGTGCCAGCAGCTTGGATTTGGCAGGGGCCTACGAGCAGTACTTC. Variable domain in full (rest from reference TRBV5-5 and TRBJ2-7): DAGVTQSPTHLIKTRGQQVTLRCSPISGHKSVSWYQQVLGQGPQFIFQYYEKEERGRGNFPDRFSARQFPNYSSELNVNALLLGDSALYLCASSLDLAGAYEQYFGPGTRLTVT.

This chain joins TRBV3-1 (or the pseudogene TRBV3-2) and TRBJ1-1; no clear D gene. Germline V CDR1 and CDR2: LGHDT, YNNKEL (reference sequence). The CDR3 has 12 amino acids. With 4 bases removed from V and 8 bases from J, the gap between germline ends came to 11 bases. CDR3 sequence reads: CASSPRPGEAFF. The CDR3 nucleotides are TGTGCCAGCAGCCCCCGCCCCGGGGAAGCTTTCTTT.

The genes are TRBV7-3 and TRBJ2-2; possible D gene TRBD1, 5 bases. This CDR3 is 16 amino acids long. Germline CDR1 is SGHTA and CDR2 is FQGTGA. V lost 1 base and J lost 2, with 11 bases in between. This CDR3 is CASSLSRVSNTGELFF. In DNA, the CDR3 is TGTGCCAGCAGCTTAAGCAGGGTTTCCAACACCGGGGAGCTGTTTTTT.

The chain has TRBV18 and TRBJ1-4, with D unresolved. The germline V gene encodes CDR1 KGHSH and CDR2 LQKENI. This CDR3 is 14 amino acids long. Trimming left V 4 bases short and J 0 bases short, with 6 bases between. The DNA for the CDR3 is TGTGCCAGCTCACAAGGAGCAACTAATGAAAAACTGTTTTTT. Its translation is CASSQGATNEKLFF.

This sequence joins TRBV5-6 and TRBJ1-1; TRBD1 might be the D (5 bases). The CDR3 loop spans 13 amino acids. Trimming stripped 0 bases from V and 12 bases from J, with 15 bases between. Germline assignment: CDR1 SGHDT and CDR2 YYEEEE. CDR3: CASSLGVGGPTFF. The CDR3 DNA reads TGTGCCAGCAGCTTGGGGGTCGGGGGACCAACTTTCTTT.

This clone was picked up a small number of times. The V call is TRBV28, the J call TRBJ1-2; D is uncertain. The length of the CDR3 is 14 residues. V lost 10 bases, J lost 0 bases, and 15 bases lay in between. Germline CDR1 is MDHEN and CDR2 is SYDVKM. The CDR3: CAISRGRTNYGYTF. As DNA, the CDR3 is TGTGCCATCTCCAGAGGGAGAACTAACTATGGCTACACCTTC.

This chain uses TRBV5-1 with TRBJ2-1; 8 bases align to TRBD2. The CDR3 totals 14 residues. Per the germline V gene, CDR1 is SGHRS and CDR2 is YFSETQ. J lost 4 bases, V lost 7 bases, and 7 bases had no gene match. In DNA, the CDR3 is TGCGCCAGCGACCCCGGGGGGGCGTACAATGAGCAGTTCTTC. Amino acids: CASDPGGAYNEQFF.

This clone was observed once. The J gene is TRBJ1-6, the V gene TRBV7-9; 9 nucleotides match TRBD1. The junction had 10 bases not matched to a gene; V was cut back by 5 bases and J by 17 bases. Germline V gene sequence: CDR1 SEHNR, CDR2 FQNEAQ (reference sequence). The CDR3 totals 13 residues. The CDR3 loop is CASSNPDRGRIHF. CDR3 nucleotides: TGTGCCAGCAGCAACCCGGACAGGGGAAGGATCCACTTT.

The count of this clone is one. The chain uses TRBV10-3 and TRBJ2-7; D is ambiguous. Germline values: CDR1 ENHRY, CDR2 SYGVKD. The length of the CDR3 is 12 residues. V lost 4 bases to trimming and J lost 5 bases, with 9 bases between them. CDR3: CAISGDTDEQYF. The CDR3 DNA reads TGTGCCATCAGTGGCGATACCGACGAGCAGTACTTC.

The gene calls are TRBV3-1 (or the pseudogene TRBV3-2) and TRBJ2-3; D is possibly TRBD2 (5 bases). The germline CDR1 and CDR2 sequences are LGHDT and YNNKEL (reference sequence). This CDR3 comprises 15 residues. V was shortened by 2 bases and J by 1 base, with 10 bases between the two germline ends. The chain's CDR3 is CASSQFYGGTDTQYF. In nucleotides, the CDR3 is TGTGCCAGCAGCCAATTTTACGGGGGCACAGATACGCAGTATTTT.

The CDR3 nucleotides are TGTGCCAGCAGTTTGGCGGGAGTTAAGGGTCACGAGCAGTACTTC. Protein sequence: CASSLAGVKGHEQYF. The chain employs TRBV28 and TRBJ2-7; 7 bases are shared with TRBD2. The CDR3 contains 15 residues. V trimming: 3 bases; J trimming: 5 bases; junction bases outside the gene matches: 10. Germline CDR1 and CDR2: MDHEN and SYDVKM.

The rearrangement links TRBV7-2 to TRBJ1-1; unclear D gene. Germline CDR1 SGHTA, CDR2 FQGNSA. The CDR3 has 14 residues. V dropped 3 bases and J dropped 4 bases, with 12 bases sitting between them. As DNA, the CDR3 is TGTGCCAGCAGCTTTCCCTTCGCCAGCACTGAAGCTTTCTTT. This sequence encodes CASSFPFASTEAFF.

The chain employs TRBV29-1 and TRBJ2-1; 8 bases agree with TRBD2. This CDR3 comprises 15 residues. With 4 bases clipped from V and 6 bases from J, the junction kept 11 bases outside the gene matches. Germline V CDR1 and CDR2: SQVTM, ANQGSEA. The CDR3 is CSVVSPAGVVNEQFF. As DNA, the CDR3 is TGCAGCGTTGTCTCCCCAGCGGGAGTAGTCAATGAGCAGTTCTTC.

V gene TRBV23-1 combines with J gene TRBJ2-7; maybe TRBD1 (5 bases). TRBV23-1 is placed among ORFs of uncertain function. CDR3 length: 12 residues. V lost 7 bases to trimming and J lost 3 bases, with 10 bases between them. The CDR3 DNA sequence: TGCGCCAGCACCGCAGGGCTCTACGAGCAGTACTTC. Translated, it gives CASTAGLYEQYF.

The chain carries TRBV9 and TRBJ2-3; 9 nucleotides align to TRBD2. The germline gives CDR1 SGDLS, CDR2 YYNGEE. This CDR3 comprises 16 residues. Unmatched junction bases numbered 5, after V lost 0 bases and J lost 3 bases. DNA of the CDR3: TGTGCCAGCAGCGTAGCGGGCGGGAGGGCGACAGATACGCAGTATTTT. Protein sequence: CASSVAGGRATDTQYF. The whole variable domain, remainder taken from reference TRBV9 and TRBJ2-3, is DSGVTQTPKHLITATGQRVTLRCSPRSGDLSVYWYQQSLDQGLQFLIQYYNGEERAKGNILERFSAQQFPDLHSELNLSSLELGDSALYFCASSVAGGRATDTQYFGPGTRLTVL.

This chain links TRBV5-1 with TRBJ1-2, with 8 bases aligning to TRBD1. From germline, CDR1 is SGHRS and CDR2 YFSETQ. J was trimmed by 2 bases and V by 1 base; bases with no gene match: 7. CDR3 length: 16 amino acids. CDR3 nucleotide sequence: TGCGCCAGCAGCTTGCAGGGACAGGCAGGCAACTATGGCTACACCTTC. Encoded protein: CASSLQGQAGNYGYTF.

This clone was seen only a few times. V usage is TRBV4-1 and J usage is TRBJ1-4; a possible D gene is TRBD1 (6 bases). CDR3 length: 15 residues. Germline V gene data show CDR1 as MGHRA and CDR2 as YSYEKL. V was cut by 2 bases and J by 7 bases, with 14 bases left in between. The CDR3 DNA reads TGCGCCAGCAGCCAACCTAACAGGGACGTTGAAAAACTGTTTTTT. Its translation: CASSQPNRDVEKLFF.

The CDR3 spells CASSSQTFSPAYEQYF. The CDR3 DNA follows: TGTGCCAGTAGTTCACAGACCTTCTCCCCGGCCTACGAGCAGTACTTC. The gene calls are TRBV19 and TRBJ2-7, with D unresolved. Looked up from germline, CDR1 is LNHDA and CDR2 is SQIVND (reference sequence). This CDR3 spans 16 amino acids. V was pared by 5 bases and J by 2 bases, with 19 bases between.

The CDR3 nucleotides are TGTGCCAGCAGCACGAGACAAAACATGAACACTGAAGCTTTCTTT. Translating gives CASSTRQNMNTEAFF. This chain joins TRBV5-6 and TRBJ1-1; D gene unclear. CDR3 size: 15 residues. V was cut by 4 bases and J by 0 bases, with 13 bases left in between. CDR1 is SGHDT, CDR2 YYEEEE, per germline.

J is TRBJ2-3 and V is TRBV28; TRBD1 agrees at 8 bases. The CDR3 has 16 amino acids. Looked up from germline, CDR1 is MDHEN and CDR2 is SYDVKM. Trimming at V came to 9 bases and at J to 1 base, leaving 12 bases not matched to a gene. The CDR3 protein is CASKPQGASGTDTQYF. CDR3 in DNA: TGTGCCAGTAAACCCCAGGGGGCGAGCGGCACAGATACGCAGTATTTT. Looking up the rest from reference TRBV28 and TRBJ2-3 gives the full variable domain: DVKVTQSSRYLVKRTGEKVFLECVQDMDHENMFWYRQDPGLGLRLIYFSYDVKMKEKGDIPEGYSVSREKKERFSLILESASTNQTSMYLCASKPQGASGTDTQYFGPGTRLTVL.

The chain couples TRBV27 to TRBJ2-7; a weak D match, TRBD2 (5 bases). Per germline, CDR1 MNHEY and CDR2 SMNVEV (reference sequence). The CDR3 is 12 amino acids. Trimming left V 10 bases short and J 3 bases short, with 13 bases between. The CDR3 DNA reads TGTGCCAATCCGAGGGAGCGCTACGAGCAGTACTTC. This gives the protein CANPRERYEQYF.

In this sample, this clone turned up a few times. The chain employs TRBV7-6 and TRBJ1-3; tentative D call: TRBD1 (5 bases). In germline, CDR1 is SGHVS, CDR2 FNYEAQ. The CDR3 has 16 residues. V gave up 2 bases and J gave up 0 bases, with 11 bases separating them. The CDR3 nucleotides are TGTGCCAGCAGCTTATCAGGGCTCTACTCTGGAAACACCATATATTTT. Translated, it gives CASSLSGLYSGNTIYF.

The chain links TRBV28 to TRBJ2-5; 7 bases map to TRBD1. V shed 6 bases, J shed 5 bases, and the junction held 9 bases outside the gene matches. The germline CDR1 and CDR2 sequences are MDHEN and SYDVKM. CDR3 length: 14 amino acids. The CDR3 DNA sequence: TGTGCCAGCAGCCCGACAGGGCGTGGGGAGACCCAGTACTTC. Translation: CASSPTGRGETQYF.

The chain uses TRBV2 and TRBJ2-7; possibly TRBD2 for D (6 bases). V was cut by 7 bases and J by 0 bases, with 10 bases left in between. The CDR3 length is 13 residues. Germline V CDR1 and CDR2: SNHLY, FYNNEI. The CDR3, as DNA: TGTGCCAGCAAAGCGGGCAGCTCCTACGAGCAGTACTTC. Translated: CASKAGSSYEQYF.

The rearrangement joins TRBV2 to TRBJ1-1, with D possibly being TRBD1 (5 bases). The CDR3 runs 13 residues. V was clipped by 10 bases and J by 2 bases, with 14 bases between them. In germline, CDR1 is SNHLY, CDR2 FYNNEI. The CDR3 loop reads CANTQVENTEAFF. DNA for the CDR3: TGTGCCAACACACAGGTGGAAAACACTGAAGCTTTCTTT.

The V gene is TRBV27, the J gene TRBJ1-6, with a tentative D call TRBD1 (6 bases). The CDR3 covers 15 residues. Germline-derived CDR1 and CDR2 are MNHEY and SMNVEV (reference sequence). Trimming removed 4 bases from V and 6 bases from J, with 13 bases in between. The CDR3 sequence: CASSSRDTLNSPLHF. In DNA form, the CDR3 reads TGTGCCAGCAGTTCGAGGGACACCCTTAATTCACCCCTCCACTTT.

The V gene is TRBV6-2 or TRBV6-3, the J gene TRBJ2-7; 8 nucleotides match TRBD2. V dropped 2 bases and J dropped 0; count of bases not matched to a gene: 9. CDR1 and CDR2 (germline): MNHEY, SVGEGT. The CDR3 has 17 amino acids. As DNA, the CDR3 is TGTGCCAGCAGTTACCCCACTAGCGGAATTAGCTCCTACGAGCAGTACTTC. Its translation is CASSYPTSGISSYEQYF.

The chain combines TRBV18 with TRBJ1-5; D is uncertain. This CDR3 has 13 amino acids. V was clipped by 1 base and J by 5 bases, with 6 bases between them. In germline, CDR1 is KGHSH, CDR2 LQKENI. The CDR3 region has the DNA TGTGCCAGCTCACCACACAGTGATCAGCCCCAGCATTTT. Its translation is CASSPHSDQPQHF.